This is a list of T cell receptor beta chains from one sample in a study of Ad26.COV2.S vaccination and SARS-CoV-2 variants. The data were produced by immunoSEQ multiplex PCR, yet TCRdb's version contains in-frame clones alone and is incomplete. The sample shows about 480,000 clones, roughly nine tenths of them seen only once. The sample here was peripheral blood, taken in a trial of Ad26.COV2.S vaccine versus placebo. These receptors were taken from a person between 18 and 65 years old who received the Ad26.COV2.S COVID-19 vaccine or a placebo. Both conserved end residues are part of each CDR3. D genes are given only for firm matches. Clone size is given for some rows only: seen once, a few or many times, or a class if the clone is expanded.

clone size: .
V gene: TRBV5-1
D gene: TRBD1
J gene: TRBJ2-7
CDR3 DNA: TGCGCCAGCAGCTTGGGTGGGACAGGGACCTACGAGCAGTACTTC
CDR3 protein: CASSLGGTGTYEQYF

clone size: .
V gene: TRBV6-5
D gene: .
J gene: TRBJ2-3
CDR3 DNA: TGTGCCAGCAGGTCGACTCCTCTTACGGGCGATACGCAGTATTTT
CDR3 protein: CASRSTPLTGDTQYF

clone size: .
V gene: TRBV30
D gene: .
J gene: TRBJ1-1
CDR3 DNA: TGTGCCTCCCCCCATATGGAGACTGAAGCTTTCTTT
CDR3 protein: CASPHMETEAFF

clone size: few
V gene: TRBV30
D gene: .
J gene: TRBJ1-5
CDR3 DNA: TGTGCCTGGAGTATTTCCTTGGAGGGTCAGCCCCAGCATTTT
CDR3 protein: CAWSISLEGQPQHF

clone size: few
V gene: TRBV6-6
D gene: .
J gene: TRBJ2-7
CDR3 DNA: TGTGCCAGCAGTTACTGGGAAGACGAGCAGTACTTC
CDR3 protein: CASSYWEDEQYF

clone size: once
V gene: TRBV29-1
D gene: TRBD2
J gene: TRBJ2-1
CDR3 DNA: TGCAGCGCCGAGGGCGGGAGCTCCTACAATGAGCAGTTCTTC
CDR3 protein: CSAEGGSSYNEQFF

clone size: .
V gene: TRBV5-1
D gene: .
J gene: TRBJ1-1
CDR3 DNA: TGCGCCAGCAGCCCCCGTCCCGGGACACGTCGTGGCGGCACTGAAGCTTTCTTT
CDR3 protein: CASSPRPGTRRGGTEAFF

clone size: .
V gene: TRBV5-4
D gene: .
J gene: TRBJ2-7
CDR3 DNA: TGTGCCAGCAGCCCCAACGGGTGGGGGGAGCAGTACTTC
CDR3 protein: CASSPNGWGEQYF

clone size: once
V gene: TRBV5-6
D gene: TRBD2
J gene: TRBJ2-7
CDR3 DNA: TGTGCCAGCAGCGGAACAGGGTTTAGCGGGGGACCCTACGAGCAGTACTTC
CDR3 protein: CASSGTGFSGGPYEQYF

clone size: .
V gene: TRBV5-1
D gene: .
J gene: TRBJ1-2
CDR3 DNA: TGCGCCAGCAGCCTCGGACAGAATACTAACTATGGCTACACCTTC
CDR3 protein: CASSLGQNTNYGYTF

clone size: .
V gene: TRBV5-1
D gene: TRBD1
J gene: TRBJ2-3
CDR3 DNA: TGCGCCAGCAGCACCGACAGGGTAGGTGCAGATACGCAGTATTTT
CDR3 protein: CASSTDRVGADTQYF

clone size: .
V gene: TRBV18
D gene: .
J gene: TRBJ2-7
CDR3 DNA: TGTGCCAGCTCACAATCTCCTCTCTACGAGCAGTACTTC
CDR3 protein: CASSQSPLYEQYF

clone size: .
V gene: TRBV12-3/TRBV12-4
D gene: .
J gene: TRBJ2-3
CDR3 DNA: TGTGCCAGCAGTTTTATTAGGTGGGATACGCAGTATTTT
CDR3 protein: CASSFIRWDTQYF

clone size: .
V gene: TRBV27
D gene: TRBD2
J gene: TRBJ2-1
CDR3 DNA: TGTGCCAGCAGGGGGGTTCGGACTAGCCTATTAGGTGAGCAGTTCTTC
CDR3 protein: CASRGVRTSLLGEQFF

clone size: .
V gene: TRBV30
D gene: .
J gene: TRBJ2-1
CDR3 DNA: TGTGCCTGGAGTCCATCAACCTACAATGAGCAGTTCTTC
CDR3 protein: CAWSPSTYNEQFF

clone size: .
V gene: TRBV6-5
D gene: .
J gene: TRBJ2-1
CDR3 DNA: TGTGCCAGCAGTTCTGGAATTGAGCAGTTCTTC
CDR3 protein: CASSSGIEQFF

clone size: .
V gene: TRBV5-4
D gene: .
J gene: TRBJ2-2
CDR3 DNA: TGTGCCAGCAGCGGGGGGCTCGGGGAGCTGTTTTTT
CDR3 protein: CASSGGLGELFF

clone size: .
V gene: TRBV11-2
D gene: TRBD2
J gene: TRBJ2-7
CDR3 DNA: TGTGCCAGCAGCCCCCGGCTAGCGGAAGTCTACGAGCAGTACTTC
CDR3 protein: CASSPRLAEVYEQYF

clone size: .
V gene: TRBV2
D gene: .
J gene: TRBJ2-1
CDR3 DNA: TGTGCCAGCAGTGGGGGGCTAGCGGCCGGTGAGCAGTTCTTC
CDR3 protein: CASSGGLAAGEQFF

clone size: .
V gene: TRBV24-1
D gene: .
J gene: TRBJ2-3
CDR3 DNA: TGTGCCACCAGTGATAGCGGTCACACAGATACGCAGTATTTT
CDR3 protein: CATSDSGHTDTQYF

clone size: .
V gene: TRBV28
D gene: .
J gene: TRBJ2-5
CDR3 DNA: TGTGCCAGCAGCTCCGGGACACTGTACCAAGAGACCCAGTACTTC
CDR3 protein: CASSSGTLYQETQYF

clone size: .
V gene: TRBV29-1
D gene: .
J gene: TRBJ2-3
CDR3 DNA: TGCAGCGTGGGGGTAGATACGCAGTATTTT
CDR3 protein: CSVGVDTQYF

clone size: .
V gene: TRBV6-6
D gene: .
J gene: TRBJ1-4
CDR3 DNA: TGTGCCAGCAGTTATGATGTAGCAAAGCGGGAAAAACTGTTTTTT
CDR3 protein: CASSYDVAKREKLFF